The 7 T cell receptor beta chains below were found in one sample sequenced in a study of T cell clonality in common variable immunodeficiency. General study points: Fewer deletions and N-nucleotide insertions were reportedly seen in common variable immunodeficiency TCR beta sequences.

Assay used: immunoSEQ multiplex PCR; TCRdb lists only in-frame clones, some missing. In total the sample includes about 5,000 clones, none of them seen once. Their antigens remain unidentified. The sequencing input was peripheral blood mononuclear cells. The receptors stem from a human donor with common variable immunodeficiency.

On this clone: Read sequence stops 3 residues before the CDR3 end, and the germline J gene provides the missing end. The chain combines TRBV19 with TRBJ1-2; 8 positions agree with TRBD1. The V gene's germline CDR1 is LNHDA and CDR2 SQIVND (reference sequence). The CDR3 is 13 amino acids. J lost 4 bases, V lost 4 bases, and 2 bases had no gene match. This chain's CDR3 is CASSTTGGYGYTF. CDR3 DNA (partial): TGTGCCAGTAGTACCACAGGGGGCTATGGC.

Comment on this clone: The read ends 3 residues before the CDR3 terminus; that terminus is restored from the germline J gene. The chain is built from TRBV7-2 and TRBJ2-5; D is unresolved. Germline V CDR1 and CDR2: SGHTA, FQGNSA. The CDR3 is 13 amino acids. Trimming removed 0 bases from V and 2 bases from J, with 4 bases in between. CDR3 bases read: TGTGCCAGCAGCTTAGCCATTCAAGAGACC. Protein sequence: CASSLAIQET. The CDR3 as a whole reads CASSLAIQETQYF.

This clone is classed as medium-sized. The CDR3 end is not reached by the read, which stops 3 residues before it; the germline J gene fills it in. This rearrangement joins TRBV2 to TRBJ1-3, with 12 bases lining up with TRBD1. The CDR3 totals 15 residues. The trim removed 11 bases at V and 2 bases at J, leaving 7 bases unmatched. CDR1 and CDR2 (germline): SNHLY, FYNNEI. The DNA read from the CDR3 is TGTGCCTGCGTCGGGACAGGGGGCACTGGAAACACC. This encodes CACVGTGGTGNT. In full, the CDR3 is CACVGTGGTGNTIYF.

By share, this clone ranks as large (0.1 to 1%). The CDR3 reads CASSVRGGDTGELFF. Partial CDR3 DNA: TGTGCCAGCAGCGTTAGAGGGGGAGACACCGGGGAG. This sequence joins TRBV9 and TRBJ2-2, with TRBD1 as a possible D gene (6 bases). The DNA ends 3 residues before the CDR3 does, and the rest of the CDR3 is filled in from the germline J gene. In germline, CDR1 is SGDLS, CDR2 YYNGEE. Trimming removed 2 bases from V and 3 bases from J, with 11 bases in between. The CDR3 consists of 15 residues. The variable domain in full, completed from reference TRBV9 and TRBJ2-2, reads DSGVTQTPKHLITATGQRVTLRCSPRSGDLSVYWYQQSLDQGLQFLIQYYNGEERAKGNILERFSAQQFPDLHSELNLSSLELGDSALYFCASSVRGGDTGELFFGEGSRLTVL.

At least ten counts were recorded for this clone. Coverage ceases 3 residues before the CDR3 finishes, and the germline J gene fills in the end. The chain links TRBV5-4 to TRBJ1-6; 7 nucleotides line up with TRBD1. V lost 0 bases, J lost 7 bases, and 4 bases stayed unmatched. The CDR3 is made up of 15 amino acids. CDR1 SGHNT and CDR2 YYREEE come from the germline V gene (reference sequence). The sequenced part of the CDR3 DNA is TGTGCCAGCAGCTTGGAACAGGGGTTGAATTCACCC. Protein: CASSLEQGLNSP. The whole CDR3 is CASSLEQGLNSPLHF.

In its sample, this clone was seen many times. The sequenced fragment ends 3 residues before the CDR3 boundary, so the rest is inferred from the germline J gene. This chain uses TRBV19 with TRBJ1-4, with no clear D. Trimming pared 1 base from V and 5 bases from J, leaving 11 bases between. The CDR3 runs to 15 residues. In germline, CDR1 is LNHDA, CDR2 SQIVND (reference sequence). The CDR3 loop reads CASSIGAGRNEKLFF. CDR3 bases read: TGTGCCAGTAGTATAGGTGCGGGGAGGAATGAAAAA.

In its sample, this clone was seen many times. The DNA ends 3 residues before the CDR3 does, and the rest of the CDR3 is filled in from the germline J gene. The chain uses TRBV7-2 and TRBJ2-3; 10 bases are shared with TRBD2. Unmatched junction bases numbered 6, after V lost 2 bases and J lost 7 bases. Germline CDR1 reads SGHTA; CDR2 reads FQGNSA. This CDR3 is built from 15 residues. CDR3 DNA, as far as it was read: TGTGCCAGCAGCTTAACTAGCGGGAAGTTAAATACG. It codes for CASSLTSGKLNT. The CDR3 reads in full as CASSLTSGKLNTQYF.